The rows below give T cell receptor beta chains drawn from one sample of a study of T cells in lung cancer brain metastases. The repertoire was sequenced with immunoSEQ multiplex PCR; TCRdb's copy has only in-frame clones and lacks some. This table holds about 2,400 clones, about 89% found once. The sequencing sample was made of tumor tissue from a brain metastasis. These receptors all come from an older man with non-small cell lung cancer that had spread to the brain. The CDR3 runs from the conserved cysteine through the conserved F or W. Fields, in order: V gene, clone size, D gene, J gene, CDR3 DNA, CDR3 protein. The D gene is left open where the match is weak. A clone size is listed for some rows: how often the clone was seen (once, few, many), or a class if it is expanded.

v_call: TRBV7-2; clone_size: -; d_call: -; j_call: TRBJ2-3; cdr3_nt: TGTGCCAGCAGCCCCCAAGGCATTGGGGTTAGCACAGATACGCAGTATTTT; cdr3_aa: CASSPQGIGVSTDTQYF
v_call: TRBV6-5; clone_size: -; d_call: TRBD2; j_call: TRBJ2-5; cdr3_nt: TGTGCCAGCAGTTACTCGTCGGCGGGGGGCCGGGAGACCCAGTACTTC; cdr3_aa: CASSYSSAGGRETQYF
v_call: TRBV25-1; clone_size: -; d_call: -; j_call: TRBJ1-6; cdr3_nt: TGTGCCAGCAATGAAGACAGTTATAATTCACCCCTCCACTTT; cdr3_aa: CASNEDSYNSPLHF
v_call: TRBV6-5; clone_size: -; d_call: TRBD1; j_call: TRBJ2-7; cdr3_nt: TGTGCCAGCAGACCGGGACAGGGAAGGGGCGAGCAGTACTTC; cdr3_aa: CASRPGQGRGEQYF
v_call: TRBV27; clone_size: -; d_call: -; j_call: TRBJ1-1; cdr3_nt: TGTGCCAGCAGTCCGGAAACTCTGAACACTGAAGCTTTCTTT; cdr3_aa: CASSPETLNTEAFF
v_call: TRBV30; clone_size: -; d_call: TRBD1; j_call: TRBJ1-5; cdr3_nt: TGTGCCTGGAGTCGACAGGGGGGGAATCAGCCCCAGCATTTT; cdr3_aa: CAWSRQGGNQPQHF
v_call: TRBV7-3; clone_size: -; d_call: -; j_call: TRBJ1-5; cdr3_nt: TGTGCCAGCAGCTTAAACGGAGGGGGCAATCAGCCCCAGCATTTT; cdr3_aa: CASSLNGGGNQPQHF
v_call: TRBV2; clone_size: once; d_call: TRBD1; j_call: TRBJ2-7; cdr3_nt: TGTGCCAGCAGTGAGACGGGACAGGGCGACGAGCAGTACTTC; cdr3_aa: CASSETGQGDEQYF
v_call: TRBV7-8; clone_size: -; d_call: -; j_call: TRBJ1-1; cdr3_nt: TGTGCCAGCAGCCTCGGGCGTCCGGGTACTGAAGCTTTCTTT; cdr3_aa: CASSLGRPGTEAFF
v_call: TRBV15; clone_size: -; d_call: -; j_call: TRBJ2-7; cdr3_nt: TGTGCCACCAGCAGCACCCGCGGGAACAGCCGTTCCGCCTACGAGCAGTACTTC; cdr3_aa: CATSSTRGNSRSAYEQYF
v_call: TRBV29-1; clone_size: -; d_call: -; j_call: TRBJ2-1; cdr3_nt: TGCAGCGTTGAAGATCACGACAGGAACTCTTACAATGAGCAGTTCTTC; cdr3_aa: CSVEDHDRNSYNEQFF
v_call: TRBV5-1; clone_size: once; d_call: -; j_call: TRBJ2-7; cdr3_nt: TGCGCCAGCAGCCTCCTGTCCGGGACCGTGTCCTACGAGCAGTACTTC; cdr3_aa: CASSLLSGTVSYEQYF
v_call: TRBV5-1; clone_size: -; d_call: -; j_call: TRBJ1-3; cdr3_nt: TGCGCCAGCAGCTTGGCTTCGGGGAATAGAAACACCATATATTTT; cdr3_aa: CASSLASGNRNTIYF
v_call: TRBV2; clone_size: -; d_call: -; j_call: TRBJ2-1; cdr3_nt: TGTGCCAGCACCACACTAGCTTCCGGCTACAATGAGCAGTTCTTC; cdr3_aa: CASTTLASGYNEQFF
v_call: TRBV29-1; clone_size: -; d_call: -; j_call: TRBJ1-2; cdr3_nt: TGCAGTGTTGAAGATGGGGGCTCCGTCTATGGCTACACCTTC; cdr3_aa: CSVEDGGSVYGYTF
v_call: TRBV7-6; clone_size: -; d_call: -; j_call: TRBJ2-2; cdr3_nt: TGTGCCAGCAGCTTAGTAGCGAACACCGGGGAGCTGTTTTTT; cdr3_aa: CASSLVANTGELFF
v_call: TRBV27; clone_size: -; d_call: TRBD2; j_call: TRBJ2-4; cdr3_nt: TGTGCCAGCAGTTTATTTAGCGGGGGGCCAAAAAACATTCAGTACTTC; cdr3_aa: CASSLFSGGPKNIQYF
v_call: TRBV19; clone_size: -; d_call: TRBD1; j_call: TRBJ2-3; cdr3_nt: TGTGCCAGTAAGGACAGGGCCACAGATACGCAGTATTTT; cdr3_aa: CASKDRATDTQYF
v_call: TRBV4-2; clone_size: -; d_call: -; j_call: TRBJ2-3; cdr3_nt: TGTGCCAGCAGCCTAAAACCCGACTCCACAGATACGCAGTATTTT; cdr3_aa: CASSLKPDSTDTQYF
v_call: TRBV28; clone_size: -; d_call: -; j_call: TRBJ1-1; cdr3_nt: TGTGCCAGCAGTTTCCCAACGACAGGTGAAGCTTTCTTT; cdr3_aa: CASSFPTTGEAFF
v_call: TRBV2; clone_size: -; d_call: -; j_call: TRBJ2-3; cdr3_nt: TGTGCCAGCAGGTCGGAGGGGCTCCTCACAGATACGCAGTATTTT; cdr3_aa: CASRSEGLLTDTQYF
v_call: TRBV5-1; clone_size: -; d_call: TRBD1; j_call: TRBJ1-2; cdr3_nt: TGCGCCAGCAGCGGGAACAGGGGGCTGGATGGCTACACCTTC; cdr3_aa: CASSGNRGLDGYTF
v_call: TRBV18; clone_size: -; d_call: TRBD2; j_call: TRBJ2-2; cdr3_nt: TGTGCCAGCTCACGGGGGGGTGGAGCGAACACCGGGGAGCTGTTTTTT; cdr3_aa: CASSRGGGANTGELFF
v_call: TRBV5-1; clone_size: -; d_call: -; j_call: TRBJ2-6; cdr3_nt: TGTGCCAGCAGCCCCGGACAAGGTGGGGCCAACGTCCTGACTTTC; cdr3_aa: CASSPGQGGANVLTF
v_call: TRBV19; clone_size: -; d_call: -; j_call: TRBJ1-5; cdr3_nt: TGTGCCAGTAGTATTAATAGGGGAGGCAATCAGCCCCAGCATTTT; cdr3_aa: CASSINRGGNQPQHF
v_call: TRBV19; clone_size: -; d_call: -; j_call: TRBJ1-5; cdr3_nt: TGTGCCAGTAGTATAGTAGGCACGGTAAGCAATCAGCCCCAGCATTTT; cdr3_aa: CASSIVGTVSNQPQHF
v_call: TRBV4-1; clone_size: -; d_call: -; j_call: TRBJ2-7; cdr3_nt: TGCGCCAGCAGCCAAGATAAGGGTATCTACGAGCAGTACTTC; cdr3_aa: CASSQDKGIYEQYF
v_call: TRBV6-5; clone_size: -; d_call: -; j_call: TRBJ2-1; cdr3_nt: TGTGCCAGCAGCCCCGGGACCCTCTACAATGAGCAGTTCTTC; cdr3_aa: CASSPGTLYNEQFF
v_call: TRBV6-4; clone_size: -; d_call: TRBD1; j_call: TRBJ1-2; cdr3_nt: TGTGCCAGTAGTTCGACAGGGGACAACTATGGCTACATCTTC; cdr3_aa: CASSSTGDNYGYIF
v_call: TRBV4-3; clone_size: -; d_call: TRBD1; j_call: TRBJ1-2; cdr3_nt: TGCGCCAGCAGCCTAGAACAGGGGGCTAACTATGGCTACACCTTC; cdr3_aa: CASSLEQGANYGYTF
v_call: TRBV20-1; clone_size: -; d_call: TRBD1; j_call: TRBJ2-7; cdr3_nt: TGCAGTGTCGACAGGGTCTACGAGCAGTACTTC; cdr3_aa: CSVDRVYEQYF
v_call: TRBV2; clone_size: once; d_call: TRBD1; j_call: TRBJ1-6; cdr3_nt: TGTGCCAGCAGTCGACAGGGATCCAATTCACCCCTCCACTTT; cdr3_aa: CASSRQGSNSPLHF
v_call: TRBV9; clone_size: -; d_call: -; j_call: TRBJ2-1; cdr3_nt: TGTGCCAGCAGCGTAGGGGCTGAGCAGTTCTTC; cdr3_aa: CASSVGAEQFF
v_call: TRBV28; clone_size: -; d_call: -; j_call: TRBJ1-5; cdr3_nt: TGTGCCAGCAGTTCCGTGGACACCAACAATCAGCCCCAGCATTTT; cdr3_aa: CASSSVDTNNQPQHF
v_call: TRBV9; clone_size: -; d_call: TRBD2; j_call: TRBJ2-7; cdr3_nt: TGTGCCAGCTCGCGGGGACTAGCGGGGATCTACGAGCAGTACTTC; cdr3_aa: CASSRGLAGIYEQYF
v_call: TRBV5-1; clone_size: -; d_call: TRBD1; j_call: TRBJ2-3; cdr3_nt: TGCGCCAGCAGCTCGGGACAGGGGGGCACAGATACGCAGTATTTT; cdr3_aa: CASSSGQGGTDTQYF
v_call: TRBV6-5; clone_size: -; d_call: -; j_call: TRBJ2-7; cdr3_nt: TGTGCTAGCGGAGCAGGCCTGAGCTCCTACGAGCAGTACTTC; cdr3_aa: CASGAGLSSYEQYF
v_call: TRBV11-3; clone_size: -; d_call: -; j_call: TRBJ1-1; cdr3_nt: TGTGCCAGCAGCCCGGGAGGACTTAACACTGAAGCTTTCTTT; cdr3_aa: CASSPGGLNTEAFF